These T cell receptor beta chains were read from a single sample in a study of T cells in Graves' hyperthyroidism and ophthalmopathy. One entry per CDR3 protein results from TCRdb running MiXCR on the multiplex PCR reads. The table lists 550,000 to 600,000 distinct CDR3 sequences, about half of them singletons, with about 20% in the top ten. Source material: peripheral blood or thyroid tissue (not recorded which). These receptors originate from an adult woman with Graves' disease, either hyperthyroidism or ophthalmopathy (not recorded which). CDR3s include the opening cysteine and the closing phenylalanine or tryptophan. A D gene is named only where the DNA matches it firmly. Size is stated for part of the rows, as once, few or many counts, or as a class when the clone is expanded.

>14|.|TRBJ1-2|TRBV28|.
TGTGCCAGCAGTTTATCCGACCCAAACTATGGCTACACCTTC
CASSLSDPNYGYTF
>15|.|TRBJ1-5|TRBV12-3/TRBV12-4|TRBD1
TGTGCCAGCAGTTGGCCGGGACAGTCCAATCAGCCCCAGCATTTT
CASSWPGQSNQPQHF
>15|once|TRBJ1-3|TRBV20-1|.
TGCAGTGCTAGAGTTTCTCGTTTGTCTGGAAACACCATATATTTT
CSARVSRLSGNTIYF
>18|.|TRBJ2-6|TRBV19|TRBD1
TGTGCCAGTAGTCCAAAGACAGGGGGGTACTCTGGGGCCAACGTCCTGACTTTC
CASSPKTGGYSGANVLTF
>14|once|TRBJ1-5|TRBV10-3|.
TGTGCCATCAGTGAGGCGGGGGGCAGTCAGCCCCAGCATTTT
CAISEAGGSQPQHF
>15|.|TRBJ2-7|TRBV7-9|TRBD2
TGTGCCAGCAGTGCTATCGGACTAGGTCTCTACGAGCAGTACTTC
CASSAIGLGLYEQYF
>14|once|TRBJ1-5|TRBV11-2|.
TGTGCCAGCAGCCCTAACCGGGGCAATCAGCCCCAGCATTTT
CASSPNRGNQPQHF
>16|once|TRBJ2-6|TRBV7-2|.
TGTGCCAGCAGCTTAAACACGGGTTATGGGGCCAACGTCCTGACTTTC
CASSLNTGYGANVLTF
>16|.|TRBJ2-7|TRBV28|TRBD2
TGTGCCAGCAGTTTATCCCTAGCGGGAAACTCCTACGAGCAGTACTTC
CASSLSLAGNSYEQYF
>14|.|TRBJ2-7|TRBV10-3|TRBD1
TGTGCCATCAGTGAGCCCTCGACAGGGGACGAGCAGTACTTC
CAISEPSTGDEQYF
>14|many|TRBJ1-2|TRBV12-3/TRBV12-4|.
TGTGCCAGCAGTTTTCAAGACAGTGGAGGAGGCTACACCTTC
CASSFQDSGGGYTF
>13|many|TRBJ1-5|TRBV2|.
TGTGCCAGCAGCCTGGGACACTCGAAGCCCCAGCATTTT
CASSLGHSKPQHF
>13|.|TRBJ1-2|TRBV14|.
TGTGCCAGCAGTGGGACAAGCTTGAACTCCTACACCTTC
CASSGTSLNSYTF
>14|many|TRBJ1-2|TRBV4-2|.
TGTGCCAGCAGCCCTATCGGGGGGAACTATGGCTACACCTTC
CASSPIGGNYGYTF
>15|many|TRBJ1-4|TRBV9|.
TGTGCCAGCAGCTTCGATCCGGGTCTTAATGAAAAACTGTTTTTT
CASSFDPGLNEKLFF
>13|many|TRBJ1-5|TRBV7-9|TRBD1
TGTGCCAGCAGCCAGGGGGCGAATCAGCCCCAGCATTTT
CASSQGANQPQHF
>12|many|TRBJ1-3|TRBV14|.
TGTGCCAGCAGCCCCTACGGAAACACCATATATTTT
CASSPYGNTIYF
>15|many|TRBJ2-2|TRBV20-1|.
TGCAGTGCTAGAGGGTTCGGGGCGTTGACCGGGGAGCTGTTTTTT
CSARGFGALTGELFF
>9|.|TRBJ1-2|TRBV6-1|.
TGTGCCAGCACCCCGGGCTACACCTTC
CASTPGYTF
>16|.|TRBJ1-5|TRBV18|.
TGTGCCAGCTCACCGAGAGGCGAAGGGGTTGGTCAGCCCCAGCATTTT
CASSPRGEGVGQPQHF
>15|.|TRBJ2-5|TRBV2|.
TGTGCCAGCACAGCGGGGGCAGGGGGAAGGGAGACCCAGTACTTC
CASTAGAGGRETQYF
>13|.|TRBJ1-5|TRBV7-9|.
TGCGCCAGCAGCCAGGTGGGGCAACAGCCCCAGCATTTT
CASSQVGQQPQHF
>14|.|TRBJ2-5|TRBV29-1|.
TGCAGCGTGGAACTAGCAGAGCGGGCGGAGACCCAGTACTTC
CSVELAERAETQYF
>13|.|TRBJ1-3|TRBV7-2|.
TGTGCCAGCAAGCGTGGTAGCGAGAACACCATATATTTT
CASKRGSENTIYF
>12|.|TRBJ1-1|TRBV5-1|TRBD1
TGCGCCAGCAGCTTCCTACAGGGGAAAGCTTTCTTT
CASSFLQGKAFF
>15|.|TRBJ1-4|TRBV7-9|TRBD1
TGTGCCAGCAGTGAGACAGGGACAGGGGACGGAAAACTGTTTTTT
CASSETGTGDGKLFF
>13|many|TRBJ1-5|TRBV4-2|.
TGTGCCAGCAGCCAAGATTGGGAACAGCCCCAGCATTTT
CASSQDWEQPQHF
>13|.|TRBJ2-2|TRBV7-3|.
TGTGCCAGCAGCCCTCAACGGGCAGGGGAGCTGTTTTTT
CASSPQRAGELFF
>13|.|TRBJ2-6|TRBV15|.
TGTGCCACCAGCACAGGTCTCGATTACACTGAAGCTTTC
CATSTGLDYTEAF
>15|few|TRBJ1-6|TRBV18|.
TGTGCCAGCTCACCAGGTACCGGGGGAAATTCACCCCTCCACTTT
CASSPGTGGNSPLHF
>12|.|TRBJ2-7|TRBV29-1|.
TGCAGCACTAAAGTCGGGCCCTACGAGCAGTACTTC
CSTKVGPYEQYF
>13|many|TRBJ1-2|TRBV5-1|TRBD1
TGCGCCAGCAGCTTTGGACAGGGCGGCGGCTACACCTTC
CASSFGQGGGYTF
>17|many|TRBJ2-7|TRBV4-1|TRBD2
TGCGCCAGCAGCCACGGACTAGCGGGAAGGGCCCTTTACGAGCAGTACTTC
CASSHGLAGRALYEQYF
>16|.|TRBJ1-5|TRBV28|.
TGTGCCAGCATCCCAAGGAGGGAGGGGAGCAATCAGCCCCAGCATTTT
CASIPRREGSNQPQHF
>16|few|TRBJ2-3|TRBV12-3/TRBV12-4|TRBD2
TGTGCCAGCAGCCCGGGACTAGCGGACCTCACAGATACGCAGTATTTT
CASSPGLADLTDTQYF
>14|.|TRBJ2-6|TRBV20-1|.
TGCAGTGCTAGAGATCGAGGTGGGGCCAACGTCCTGACTTTC
CSARDRGGANVLTF
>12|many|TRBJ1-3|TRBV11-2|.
TGTGCCAGCAGCTTTGTGAGAAACACCATATATTTT
CASSFVRNTIYF
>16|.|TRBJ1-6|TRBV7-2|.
TGTGCCAGCAGCCCTAGAGTAGATAGGGACAATTCACCCCTCCACTTT
CASSPRVDRDNSPLHF
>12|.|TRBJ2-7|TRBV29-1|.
TGCAGCGTTGTCGGCCAAACCTACGAGCAGTACTTC
CSVVGQTYEQYF
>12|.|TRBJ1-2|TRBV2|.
TGTGCCAGCAGTGAAGAAGGGTTTGGCTACACCTTC
CASSEEGFGYTF
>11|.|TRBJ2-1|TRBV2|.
TGTGCCAGCAAACGGGCAAATGAGCAGTTCTTC
CASKRANEQFF
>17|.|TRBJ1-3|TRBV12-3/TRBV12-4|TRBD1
TGTGCCGGCAGTGAATCCCCAGGGGGTTCAGGGAGAAACACCATATATTTT
CAGSESPGGSGRNTIYF
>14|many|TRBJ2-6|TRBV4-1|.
TGCGCCAGCAGCCAACCCCGGGACAAGGGCGTCCTGACTTTC
CASSQPRDKGVLTF
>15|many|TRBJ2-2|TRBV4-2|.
TGTGCCAGCAGCCAAGAGGAGCGGAACACCGGGGAGCTGTTTTTT
CASSQEERNTGELFF
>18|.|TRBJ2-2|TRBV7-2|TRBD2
TGTGCCAGCAGCTTCGAAGGGGCTAGCGGGAGCTTCACCGGGGAGCTGTTTTTT
CASSFEGASGSFTGELFF